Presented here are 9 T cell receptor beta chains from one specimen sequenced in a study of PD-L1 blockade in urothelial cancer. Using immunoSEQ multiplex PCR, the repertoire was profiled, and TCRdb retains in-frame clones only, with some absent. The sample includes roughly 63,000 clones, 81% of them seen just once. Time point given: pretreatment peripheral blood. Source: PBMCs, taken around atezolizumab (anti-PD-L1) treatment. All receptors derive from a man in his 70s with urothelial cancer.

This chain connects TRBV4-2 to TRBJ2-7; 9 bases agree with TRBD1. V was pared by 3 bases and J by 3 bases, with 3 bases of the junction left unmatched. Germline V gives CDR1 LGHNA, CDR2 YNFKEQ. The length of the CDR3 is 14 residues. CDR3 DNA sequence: TGTGCCAGCAGCCAGGACAGGGGATACTACGAGCAGTACTTC. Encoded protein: CASSQDRGYYEQYF.

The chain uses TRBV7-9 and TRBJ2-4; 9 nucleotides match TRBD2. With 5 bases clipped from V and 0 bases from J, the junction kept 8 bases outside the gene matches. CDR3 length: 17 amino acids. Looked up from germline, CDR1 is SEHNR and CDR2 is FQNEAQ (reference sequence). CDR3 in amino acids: CASSPHLAGLAKNIQYF. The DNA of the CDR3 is TGTGCCAGCAGCCCTCACCTAGCGGGACTAGCCAAAAACATTCAGTACTTC.

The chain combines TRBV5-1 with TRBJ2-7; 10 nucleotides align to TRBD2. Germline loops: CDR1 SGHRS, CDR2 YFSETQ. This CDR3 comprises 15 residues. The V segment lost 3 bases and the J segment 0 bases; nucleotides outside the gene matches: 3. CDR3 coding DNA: TGCGCCAGCAGCTGGACTAGCGGAGTCTCCTACGAGCAGTACTTC. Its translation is CASSWTSGVSYEQYF.

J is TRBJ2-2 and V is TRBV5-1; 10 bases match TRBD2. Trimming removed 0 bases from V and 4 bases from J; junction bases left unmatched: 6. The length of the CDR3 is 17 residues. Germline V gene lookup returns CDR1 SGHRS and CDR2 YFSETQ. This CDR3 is CASSLVLAGEGTGELFF. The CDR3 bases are TGCGCCAGCAGCTTGGTCCTAGCGGGAGAGGGCACCGGGGAGCTGTTTTTT.

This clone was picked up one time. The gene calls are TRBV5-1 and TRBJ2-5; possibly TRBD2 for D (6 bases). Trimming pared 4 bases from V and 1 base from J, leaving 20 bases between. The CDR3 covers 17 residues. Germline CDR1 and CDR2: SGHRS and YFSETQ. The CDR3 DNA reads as TGCGCCAGCAGCATCACGACTAGTATGACCCTCCAAGAGACCCAGTACTTC. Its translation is CASSITTSMTLQETQYF. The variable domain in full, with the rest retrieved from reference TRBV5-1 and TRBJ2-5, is KAGVTQTPRYLIKTRGQQVTLSCSPISGHRSVSWYQQTPGQGLQFLFEYFSETQRNKGNFPGRFSGRQFSNSRSEMNVSTLELGDSALYLCASSITTSMTLQETQYFGPGTRLLVL.

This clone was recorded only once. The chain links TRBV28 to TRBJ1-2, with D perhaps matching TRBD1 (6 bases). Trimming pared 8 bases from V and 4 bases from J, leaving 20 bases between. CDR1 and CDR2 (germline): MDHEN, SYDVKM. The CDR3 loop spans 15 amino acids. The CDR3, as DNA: TGTGCCAGCCATGGGACATCCCAGGCCATCTATGGCTACACCTTC. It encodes CASHGTSQAIYGYTF.

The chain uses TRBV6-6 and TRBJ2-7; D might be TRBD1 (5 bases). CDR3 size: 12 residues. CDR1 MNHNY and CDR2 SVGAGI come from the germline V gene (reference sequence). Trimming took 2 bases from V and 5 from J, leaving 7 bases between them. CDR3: CASSYRRDEQYF. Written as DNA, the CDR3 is TGTGCCAGCAGTTACCGCAGGGACGAGCAGTACTTC.

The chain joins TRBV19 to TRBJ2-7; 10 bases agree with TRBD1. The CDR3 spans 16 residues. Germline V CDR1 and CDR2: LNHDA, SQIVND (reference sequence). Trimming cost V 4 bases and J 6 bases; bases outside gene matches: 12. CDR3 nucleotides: TGTGCCAGTAGTACCAGACATGGGACAGGGGTTGGCGAGCAGTACTTC. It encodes CASSTRHGTGVGEQYF.

CDR3 amino acids: CASSQGFGETQYF. CDR3 nucleotides: TGTGCCAGCTCACAGGGGTTTGGGGAGACCCAGTACTTC. The chain joins TRBV18 to TRBJ2-5; a possible D gene is TRBD1 (5 bases). This CDR3 is 13 amino acids long. CDR1 is KGHSH and CDR2 is LQKENI in the germline V gene. V was pared by 4 bases and J by 5 bases, with 11 bases between.